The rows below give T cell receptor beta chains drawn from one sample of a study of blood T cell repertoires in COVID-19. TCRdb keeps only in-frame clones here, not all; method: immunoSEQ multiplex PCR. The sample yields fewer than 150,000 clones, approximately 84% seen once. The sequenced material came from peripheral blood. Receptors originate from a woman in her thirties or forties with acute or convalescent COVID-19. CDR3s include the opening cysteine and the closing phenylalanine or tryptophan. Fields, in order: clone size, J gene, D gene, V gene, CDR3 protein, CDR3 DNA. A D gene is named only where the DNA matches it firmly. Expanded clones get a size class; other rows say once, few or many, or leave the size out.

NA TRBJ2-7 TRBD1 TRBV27 CASSLGQVAVYEQYF TGTGCCAGCAGCCTCGGACAGGTGGCAGTGTACGAGCAGTACTTC
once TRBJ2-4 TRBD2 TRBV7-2 CASSLGTSGGDKNIQYF TGTGCCAGCAGCTTAGGGACTAGCGGGGGGGACAAAAACATTCAGTACTTC
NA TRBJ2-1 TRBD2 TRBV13 CASSAPGLAGPEQFF TGTGCCAGCAGCGCACCGGGACTAGCGGGGCCCGAGCAGTTCTTC
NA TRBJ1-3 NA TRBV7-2 CASSLDRKNTIYF TGTGCCAGCAGCTTGGACAGAAAGAACACCATATATTTT
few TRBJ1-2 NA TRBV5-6 CASRPGQQYGYTF TGTGCCAGCAGGCCCGGACAACAATATGGCTACACCTTC
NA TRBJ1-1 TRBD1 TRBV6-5 CASMGQGVWNTEAFF TGTGCCAGCATGGGACAGGGTGTTTGGAACACTGAAGCTTTCTTT
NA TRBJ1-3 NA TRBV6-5 CASSYARRDSGNTIYF TGTGCCAGCAGTTACGCCAGACGGGACTCTGGAAACACCATATATTTT
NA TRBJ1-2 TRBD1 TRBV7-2 CASSFWTGLNGYTF TGTGCCAGCAGCTTCTGGACAGGGCTGAATGGCTACACCTTC
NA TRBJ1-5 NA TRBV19 CASGGNQPQHF TGTGCCTCCGGGGGTAATCAGCCCCAGCATTTT
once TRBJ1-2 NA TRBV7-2 CASSPEAGNVAGYTF TGTGCCAGCAGTCCGGAGGCGGGGAACGTAGCTGGCTACACCTTC
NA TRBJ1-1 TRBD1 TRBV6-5 CASRGQPNTEAFF TGTGCCAGCCGGGGACAGCCGAACACTGAAGCTTTCTTT
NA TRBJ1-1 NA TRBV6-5 CASIGGNTEAFF TGTGCCAGTATCGGGGGGAACACTGAAGCTTTCTTT
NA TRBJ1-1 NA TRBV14 CASSQAYRGNTEAFF TGTGCCAGCAGCCAAGCTTATAGGGGGAACACTGAAGCTTTCTTT
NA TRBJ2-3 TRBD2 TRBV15 CATSRDSGADTQYF TGTGCCACCAGCAGAGATAGCGGGGCAGATACGCAGTATTTT
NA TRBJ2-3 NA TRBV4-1 CATGRDGLRDTQYF TGCGCCACAGGGCGGGACGGTCTAAGGGATACGCAGTATTTT
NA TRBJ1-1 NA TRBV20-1 CSASSGVNTEAFF TGCAGTGCTAGTTCAGGCGTGAACACTGAAGCTTTCTTT
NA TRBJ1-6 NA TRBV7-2 CASRTGEGGSPLHF TGTGCCAGCAGAACAGGAGAAGGGGGTTCACCCCTCCACTTT
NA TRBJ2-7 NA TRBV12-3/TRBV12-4 CASQDNRDEQYF TGTGCCAGCCAAGATAACAGGGACGAGCAGTACTTC
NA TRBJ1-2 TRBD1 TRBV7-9 CASSRQGPRGYTF TGTGCCAGCAGCAGACAGGGGCCGCGGGGCTACACCTTC
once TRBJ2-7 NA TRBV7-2 CASSPPPTYEQYF TGTGCCAGCAGCCCCCCCCCTACCTACGAGCAGTACTTC
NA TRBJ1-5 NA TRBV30 CAWSAGDGQPQHF TGTGCCTGGAGTGCAGGGGATGGTCAGCCCCAGCATTTT
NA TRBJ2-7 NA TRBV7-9 CASSDDRVTQYF TGTGCCAGCAGCGATGACAGAGTTACGCAGTACTTC
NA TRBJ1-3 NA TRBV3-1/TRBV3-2 CASSQDRVIGNTIYF TGTGCCAGCAGCCAAGATCGAGTTATTGGAAACACCATATATTTT
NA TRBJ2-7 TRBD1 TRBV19 CASSGPTGNPYEQYF TGTGCCAGTAGTGGTCCGACAGGGAATCCCTACGAGCAGTACTTC
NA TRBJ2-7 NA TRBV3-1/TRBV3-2 CASSPDRYEQYF TGTGCCAGCAGCCCGGACAGATACGAGCAGTACTTC
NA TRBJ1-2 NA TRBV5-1 CASSLESTRRGYTF TGCGCCAGCAGCTTGGAGTCAACCCGGCGGGGCTACACCTTC
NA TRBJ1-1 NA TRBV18 CASSLYGGTEAFF TGTGCCAGCTCACTCTACGGGGGCACTGAAGCTTTCTTT